The table lists the clone carrying this TCR beta chain with many counts. Its specificity is not known. Patients having uncontrolled infection, another autoimmune disease, pregnancy or lactation were not included. This entry belongs to a study of T cells in Graves' hyperthyroidism and ophthalmopathy. Amplified TCR beta CDR3 regions derived from RNA transcripts. HTBI primers were used for first-round RT-PCR of the TCR CDR3. TCRdb re-called the multiplex PCR reads with MiXCR, one entry per CDR3 protein. The table has approximately 300,000 distinct CDR3 sequences, approximately 19% seen once. Overall study results and limits: Clonotypes that were expanded in thyroid above 0.001 mostly appeared in blood too.

Sequenced sample: blood. The TCR was taken from a man in his fifties with Graves' ophthalmopathy.

CDR3 region: CASSSHRGRDGYTF. The CDR3 DNA reads as TGTGCCAGCAGCTCCCACAGGGGGCGGGATGGCTACACCTTC. V and J are TRBV11-2 and TRBJ1-2; 9 bases line up with TRBD1. V gave up 4 bases and J gave up 6 bases; unmatched junction bases: 6. The CDR3 runs to 14 residues. The germline V gene has CDR1 SGHAT and CDR2 FQNNGV.